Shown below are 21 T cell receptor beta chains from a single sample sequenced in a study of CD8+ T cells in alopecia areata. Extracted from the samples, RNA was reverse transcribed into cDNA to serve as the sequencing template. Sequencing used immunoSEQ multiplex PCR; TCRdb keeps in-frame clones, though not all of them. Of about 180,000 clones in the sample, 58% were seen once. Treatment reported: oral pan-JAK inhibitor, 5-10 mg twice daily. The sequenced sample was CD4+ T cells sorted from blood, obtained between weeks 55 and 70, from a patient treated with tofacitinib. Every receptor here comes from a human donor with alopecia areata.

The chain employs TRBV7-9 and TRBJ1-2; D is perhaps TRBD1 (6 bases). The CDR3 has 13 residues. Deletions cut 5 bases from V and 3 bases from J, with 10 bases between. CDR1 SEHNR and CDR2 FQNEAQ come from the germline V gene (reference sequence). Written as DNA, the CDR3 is TGTGCCAGCAGCCTGCGACAGGACTATGGCTACACCTTC. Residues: CASSLRQDYGYTF.

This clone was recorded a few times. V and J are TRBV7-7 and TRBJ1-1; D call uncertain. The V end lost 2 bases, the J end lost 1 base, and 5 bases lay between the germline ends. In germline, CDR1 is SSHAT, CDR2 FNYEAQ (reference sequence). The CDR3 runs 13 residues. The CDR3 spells CASSLRGNTEAFF. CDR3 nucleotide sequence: TGTGCCAGCAGCTTACGGGGGAACACTGAAGCTTTCTTT.

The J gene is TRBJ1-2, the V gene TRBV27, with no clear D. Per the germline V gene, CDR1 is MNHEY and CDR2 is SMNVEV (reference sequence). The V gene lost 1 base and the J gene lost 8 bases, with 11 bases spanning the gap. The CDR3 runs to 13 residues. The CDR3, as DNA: TGTGCCAGCAGTTTATATGGAGCTGGCGGCTACACCTTC. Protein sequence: CASSLYGAGGYTF.

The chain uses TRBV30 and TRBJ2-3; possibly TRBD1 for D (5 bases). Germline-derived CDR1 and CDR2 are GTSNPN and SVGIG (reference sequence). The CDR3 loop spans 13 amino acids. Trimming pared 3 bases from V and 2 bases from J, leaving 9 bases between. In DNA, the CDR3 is TGTGCCTGGAGCCAGGACATCACAGATACGCAGTATTTT. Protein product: CAWSQDITDTQYF.

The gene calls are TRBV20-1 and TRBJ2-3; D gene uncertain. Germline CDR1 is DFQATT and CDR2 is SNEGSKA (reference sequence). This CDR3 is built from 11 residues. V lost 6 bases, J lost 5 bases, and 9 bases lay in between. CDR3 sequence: CSAPYRDTQYF. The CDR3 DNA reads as TGCAGTGCCCCTTATCGAGATACGCAGTATTTT.

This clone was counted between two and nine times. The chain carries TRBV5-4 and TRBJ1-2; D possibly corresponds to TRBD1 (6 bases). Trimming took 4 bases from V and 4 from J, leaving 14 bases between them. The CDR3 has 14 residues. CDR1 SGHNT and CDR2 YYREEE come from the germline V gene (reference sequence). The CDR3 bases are TGTGCCAGCAGCCCGACTGGGGGCGGCTATGGCTACACCTTC. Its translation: CASSPTGGGYGYTF.

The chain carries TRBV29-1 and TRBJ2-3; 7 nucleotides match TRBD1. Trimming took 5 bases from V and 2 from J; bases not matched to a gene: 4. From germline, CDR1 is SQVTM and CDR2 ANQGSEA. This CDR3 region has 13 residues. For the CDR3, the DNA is TGCAGCGTTCGCAGGGGGTACACAGATACGCAGTATTTT. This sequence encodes CSVRRGYTDTQYF.

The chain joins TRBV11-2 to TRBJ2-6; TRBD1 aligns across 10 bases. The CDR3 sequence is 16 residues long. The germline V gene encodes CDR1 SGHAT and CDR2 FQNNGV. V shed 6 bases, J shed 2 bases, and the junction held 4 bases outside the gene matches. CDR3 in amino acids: CASSSGTGAGANVLTF. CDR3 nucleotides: TGTGCCAGCAGTTCCGGGACAGGGGCTGGGGCCAACGTCCTGACTTTC.

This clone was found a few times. CDR3 sequence reads: CASSQEQGYEQYF. The CDR3 nucleotides are TGCGCCAGCAGCCAGGAGCAGGGATACGAGCAGTACTTC. The rearrangement uses TRBV4-1 and TRBJ2-7; D possibly corresponds to TRBD1 (5 bases). Germline V gives CDR1 MGHRA, CDR2 YSYEKL. V was pared by 3 bases and J by 4 bases, with 10 bases between. The CDR3 contains 13 residues.

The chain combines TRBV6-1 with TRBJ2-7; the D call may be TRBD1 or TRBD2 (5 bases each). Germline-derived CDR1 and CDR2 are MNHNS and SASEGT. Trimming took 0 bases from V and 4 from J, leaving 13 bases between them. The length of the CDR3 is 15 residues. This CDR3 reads CASSEARGRIYEQYF. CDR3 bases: TGTGCCAGCAGTGAAGCGAGGGGACGGATATACGAGCAGTACTTC.

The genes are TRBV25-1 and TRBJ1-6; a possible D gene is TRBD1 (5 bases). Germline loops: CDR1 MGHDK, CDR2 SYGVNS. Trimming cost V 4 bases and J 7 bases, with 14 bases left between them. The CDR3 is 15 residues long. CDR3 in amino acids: CASSAHLGTNSPLHF. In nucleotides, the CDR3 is TGTGCCAGCAGTGCCCACCTCGGGACGAATTCACCCCTCCACTTT.

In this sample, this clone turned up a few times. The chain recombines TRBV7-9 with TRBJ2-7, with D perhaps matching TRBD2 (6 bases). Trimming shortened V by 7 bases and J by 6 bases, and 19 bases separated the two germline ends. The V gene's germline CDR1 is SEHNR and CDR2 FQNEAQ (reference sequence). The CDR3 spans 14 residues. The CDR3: CASTPDGGVSEQYF. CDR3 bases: TGTGCCAGCACCCCCGACGGCGGGGTAAGCGAGCAGTACTTC.

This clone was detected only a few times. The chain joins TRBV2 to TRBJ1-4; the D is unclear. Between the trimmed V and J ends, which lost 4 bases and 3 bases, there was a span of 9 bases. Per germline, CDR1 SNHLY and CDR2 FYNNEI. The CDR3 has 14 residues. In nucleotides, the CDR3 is TGTGCCAGCAGTGTGTTGTCAGCTAATGAAAAACTGTTTTTT. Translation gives CASSVLSANEKLFF.

CDR3 sequence reads: CASSQGTANQPQHF. CDR3 DNA sequence: TGCGCCAGCAGCCAGGGGACTGCTAATCAGCCCCAGCATTTT. The J gene is TRBJ1-5, the V gene TRBV4-1; the D gene is possibly TRBD1 (5 bases). Germline V lookup: CDR1 MGHRA, CDR2 YSYEKL. V was shortened by 3 bases and J by 4 bases, with 10 bases between the two germline ends. The CDR3 extends over 14 amino acids.

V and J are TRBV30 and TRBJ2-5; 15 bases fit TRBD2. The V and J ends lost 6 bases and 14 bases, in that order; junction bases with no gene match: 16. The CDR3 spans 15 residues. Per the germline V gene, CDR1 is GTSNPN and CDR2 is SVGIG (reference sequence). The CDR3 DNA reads TGTGCCTGCCAAGTCCGAGGACTAGCGGGGGGGCCGGGCTACTTC. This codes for CACQVRGLAGGPGYF.

The CDR3 is CASNQGYEQYF. The CDR3 region has the DNA TGTGCCAGCAATCAGGGATACGAGCAGTACTTC. The chain links TRBV28 to TRBJ2-7; possibly TRBD1 for D (5 bases). The CDR3 sequence is 11 residues long. V was trimmed by 7 bases and J by 4 bases, leaving 8 bases between them. Germline V gives CDR1 MDHEN, CDR2 SYDVKM.

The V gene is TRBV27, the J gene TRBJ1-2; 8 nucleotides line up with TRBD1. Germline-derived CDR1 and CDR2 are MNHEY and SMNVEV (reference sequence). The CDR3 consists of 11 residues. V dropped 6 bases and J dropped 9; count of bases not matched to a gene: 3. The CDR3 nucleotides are TGTGCCAGCAGGGACAGGGTGAGCTACACCTTC. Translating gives CASRDRVSYTF.

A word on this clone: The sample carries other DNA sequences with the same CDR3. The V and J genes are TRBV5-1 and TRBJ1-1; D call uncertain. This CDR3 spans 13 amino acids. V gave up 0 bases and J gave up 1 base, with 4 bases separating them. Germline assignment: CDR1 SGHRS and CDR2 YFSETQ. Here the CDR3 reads CASSLGENTEAFF. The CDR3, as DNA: TGCGCCAGCAGCTTGGGAGAGAACACTGAAGCTTTCTTT.

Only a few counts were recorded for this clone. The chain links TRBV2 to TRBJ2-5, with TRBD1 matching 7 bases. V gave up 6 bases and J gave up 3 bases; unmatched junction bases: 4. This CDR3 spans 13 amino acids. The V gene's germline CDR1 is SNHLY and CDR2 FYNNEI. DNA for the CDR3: TGTGCCAGCAGGACAGGGCCTAAAGAGACCCAGTACTTC. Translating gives CASRTGPKETQYF.

The CDR3 loop is CASSYSRTVTSYEQYF. As DNA, the CDR3 is TGTGCCAGCAGTTACTCGAGAACAGTAACCTCCTACGAGCAGTACTTC. The chain uses TRBV6-5 and TRBJ2-7; D uncertain. CDR1 and CDR2 (germline): MNHEY, SVGAGI. V was clipped by 0 bases and J by 0 bases, with 12 bases between them. The CDR3 length is 16 residues.

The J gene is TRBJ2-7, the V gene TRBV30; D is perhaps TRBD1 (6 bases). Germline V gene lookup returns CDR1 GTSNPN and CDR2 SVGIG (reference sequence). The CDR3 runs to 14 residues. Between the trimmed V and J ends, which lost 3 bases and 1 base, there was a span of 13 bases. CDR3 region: CAWRGAGESYEQYF. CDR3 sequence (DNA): TGTGCCTGGAGAGGGGCAGGGGAATCCTACGAGCAGTACTTC.